This T cell receptor (beta chain) was retrieved from a study of T cells after yellow fever vaccination. For the study at large: Each low-cell-number fraction was prepared by means of SMART-Seq v4 Ultra Low Input. Study results and caveats: Clones from primary vaccination mostly reappeared after the booster (less than 98% CD4, approximately 91% CD8). Although the secondary response was weaker, it peaked faster, at day 5 versus 15.

This clonotype has more than one count but fewer than ten. What it binds is not known. The germline CDR1 and CDR2 sequences are MNHNS and SASEGT. V lost 5 bases and J lost 7; bases outside the gene matches: 4. The CDR3 sequence is 14 residues long. Synthesis of TCR cDNA relied on 5'RACE template switching, which attached a universal primer site and UMIs. MiXCR was run by TCRdb on the 5' RACE reads, yielding one entry per CDR3 protein. The data show some 300,000 distinct CDR3 sequences, with roughly 8.7% seen just once and about 3.7% held by the top ten. This clonotype originated in a young man who received the YFV17D yellow fever vaccine. The J gene is TRBJ1-4, the V gene TRBV6-1, with TRBD1 identical over 10 bases. Material: CD4+ T cells sorted from PBMCs, obtained 5 days after the yellow fever booster vaccination. CDR3 residues: CASSRQGALEKLFF. CDR3 in DNA: TGTGCCAGCAGTAGACAGGGGGCGCTTGAAAAACTGTTTTTT.